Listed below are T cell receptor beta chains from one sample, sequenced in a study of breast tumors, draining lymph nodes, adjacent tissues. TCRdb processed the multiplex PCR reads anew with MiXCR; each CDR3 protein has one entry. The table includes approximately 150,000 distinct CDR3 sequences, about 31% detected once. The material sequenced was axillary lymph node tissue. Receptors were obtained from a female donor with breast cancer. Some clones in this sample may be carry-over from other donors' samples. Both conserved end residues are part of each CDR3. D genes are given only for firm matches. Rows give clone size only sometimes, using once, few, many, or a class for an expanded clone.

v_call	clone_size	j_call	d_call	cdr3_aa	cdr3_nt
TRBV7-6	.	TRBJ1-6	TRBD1	CACSLASRTGATPPLHF	TGTGCCTGCAGCTTGGCTTCCAGGACAGGGGCCACGCCGCCCCTCCACTTT
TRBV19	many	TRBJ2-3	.	CASSINREGDTQYF	TGTGCCAGTAGTATAAACAGGGAGGGAGATACGCAGTATTTT
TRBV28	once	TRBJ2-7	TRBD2	CASRGTSGPYEQYF	TGTGCCAGCAGGGGGACTAGCGGCCCCTACGAGCAGTACTTC
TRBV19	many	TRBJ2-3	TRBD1	CASSNPGQGTDTQYF	TGTGCCAGTAGCAATCCGGGACAGGGGACAGATACGCAGTATTTT
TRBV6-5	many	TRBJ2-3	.	CASSYMDTQYF	TGTGCCAGCAGTTACATGGATACGCAGTATTTT
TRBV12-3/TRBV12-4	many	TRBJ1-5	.	CASSFGINQPQHF	TGTGCCAGCAGTTTTGGGATCAATCAGCCCCAGCATTTT
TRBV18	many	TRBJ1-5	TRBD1	CASSPGQGRGSNQPQHF	TGTGCCAGCTCACCGGGACAGGGTCGGGGTAGCAATCAGCCCCAGCATTTT
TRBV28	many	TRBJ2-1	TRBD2	CASRPRLAGGPNEQFF	TGTGCCAGCAGGCCAAGACTAGCGGGGGGGCCGAATGAGCAGTTCTTC
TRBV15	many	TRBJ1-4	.	CATSRVRGATNEKLFF	TGTGCCACCAGCAGGGTACGCGGAGCAACTAATGAAAAACTGTTTTTT
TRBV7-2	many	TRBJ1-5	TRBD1	CASSRLQGAGQPQHF	TGTGCCAGCAGCCGCCTGCAGGGGGCGGGGCAGCCCCAGCATTTT
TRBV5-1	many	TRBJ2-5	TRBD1	CASSLGQGYVETQYF	TGCGCCAGCAGCTTAGGACAGGGGTACGTCGAGACCCAGTACTTC
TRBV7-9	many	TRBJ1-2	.	CASSINRIYNYGYTF	TGTGCCAGCAGCATTAACAGGATTTATAACTATGGCTACACCTTC
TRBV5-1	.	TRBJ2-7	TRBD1	CASSPGQGAQEQYF	TGCGCCAGCAGCCCGGGACAGGGGGCGCAAGAGCAGTACTTC
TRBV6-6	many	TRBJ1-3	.	CASSSPDRGVSGNTIYF	TGTGCCAGCAGTTCCCCCGACCGAGGGGTCTCTGGAAACACCATATATTTT
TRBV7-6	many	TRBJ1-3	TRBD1	CASSVKPGQGPGNTIYF	TGTGCCAGCAGCGTAAAGCCGGGACAGGGTCCCGGAAACACCATATATTTT
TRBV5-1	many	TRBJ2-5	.	CASSAAGQQETQYF	TGCGCCAGCAGCGCGGCGGGACAACAAGAGACCCAGTACTTC
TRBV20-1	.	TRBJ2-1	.	CSAHDTVKQFF	TGCAGTGCTCATGACACGGTCAAGCAGTTCTTC
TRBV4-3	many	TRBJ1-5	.	CASRQDKAGTQPQHF	TGCGCCAGCAGACAAGATAAGGCAGGGACTCAGCCCCAGCATTTT
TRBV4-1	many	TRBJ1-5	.	CASSQTFGGIQPQHF	TGCGCCAGCAGCCAAACTTTCGGGGGCATTCAGCCCCAGCATTTT
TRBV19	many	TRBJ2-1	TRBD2	CASSIGLAPYNEQFF	TGTGCCAGTAGTATCGGACTAGCGCCCTACAATGAGCAGTTCTTC
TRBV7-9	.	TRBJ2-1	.	CASSSTGSHNNEQLF	TGTGCCAGCAGCTCCACGGGGAGCCATAACAATGAGCAGCTCTTC
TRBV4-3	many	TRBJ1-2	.	CASSQEADEAYGYTF	TGCGCCAGCAGCCAAGAGGCTGACGAAGCCTATGGCTACACCTTC
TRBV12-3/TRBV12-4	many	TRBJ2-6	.	CASTRWGVTGNSGANVLTF	TGTGCCAGCACCCGTTGGGGGGTGACAGGGAACTCTGGGGCCAACGTCCTGACTTTC
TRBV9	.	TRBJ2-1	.	CASSQRGILNNEQFF	TGTGCCAGCAGCCAACGCGGGATTCTGAACAATGAGCAGTTCTTC
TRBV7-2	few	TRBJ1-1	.	CASSLGPTAVAFF	TGTGCCAGCAGCTTAGGGCCGACTGCGGTAGCTTTCTTT
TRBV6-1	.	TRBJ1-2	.	CASSQHQGNYGYTF	TGTGCCAGCAGTCAACACCAGGGGAACTATGGCTACACCTTC
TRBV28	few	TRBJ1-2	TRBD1	CASSLPPGQGYGYTF	TGTGCCAGCAGTTTGCCCCCGGGACAGGGGTACGGCTACACCTTC
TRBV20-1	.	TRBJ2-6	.	CSAYTLTF	TGCAGTGCATATACCCTGACTTTC
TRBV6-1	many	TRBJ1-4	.	CASSLTVTNEKLFF	TGTGCCAGCAGCCTGACAGTAACTAATGAAAAACTGTTTTTT
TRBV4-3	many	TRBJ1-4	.	CASSSWRSEKLFF	TGCGCCAGCAGCAGTTGGAGGTCCGAAAAACTGTTTTTT
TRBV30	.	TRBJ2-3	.	CAWSVFSGTRDSTDTQYF	TGTGCCTGGAGTGTCTTTTCCGGGACAAGAGACAGCACAGATACGCAGTATTTT
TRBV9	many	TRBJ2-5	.	CASSAGGPQETQYF	TGTGCCAGCAGCGCCGGGGGACCGCAAGAGACCCAGTACTTC
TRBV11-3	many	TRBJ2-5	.	CASSSHRDGETQYF	TGTGCCAGCAGCTCCCACCGGGATGGAGAGACCCAGTACTTC
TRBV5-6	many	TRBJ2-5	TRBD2	CASSHTVTRGVQETQYF	TGTGCCAGCAGTCATACCGTCACTCGGGGGGTCCAAGAGACCCAGTACTTC
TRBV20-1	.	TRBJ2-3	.	CSARDLRRGAQDIDAQYF	TGCAGTGCTAGAGATCTACGCCGAGGGGCGCAGGATATAGATGCGCAGTATTTT
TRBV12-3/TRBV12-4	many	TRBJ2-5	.	CASSFEQGLGETQYF	TGTGCCAGCAGTTTTGAACAGGGCTTGGGGGAGACCCAGTACTTC
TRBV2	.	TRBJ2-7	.	CASRRANYEQYF	TGTGCCAGCCGACGGGCAAACTACGAGCAGTACTTC
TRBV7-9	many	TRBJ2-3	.	CASSLMVRGTDTQYF	TGTGCCAGCAGCTTAATGGTCCGGGGTACAGATACGCAGTATTTT
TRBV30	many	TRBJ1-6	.	CAWARLDNSPLHF	TGTGCCTGGGCGAGGTTGGATAATTCACCCCTCCACTTT
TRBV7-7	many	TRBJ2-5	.	CASSPRAGETQYF	TGTGCTAGCAGCCCAAGGGCGGGAGAGACCCAGTACTTC